This T cell receptor beta chain originates from a study of spatial heterogeneity in lung cancer. Study-level background: Alpha-chain sequences were consistently detected in smaller numbers than beta-chain sequences.

By proportion, this clonotype is medium-sized (0.01 to 0.1%). V lost 8 bases and J 8 bases, leaving 22 bases between the germline ends. The germline V gene encodes CDR1 MDHEN and CDR2 SYDVKM. This CDR3 comprises 15 residues. The sample's time point: sample taken at primary tumor resection. Researchers sequenced whole RNA taken from tumor, nontumor lung or frozen PBMC without sorting. The donors were about 67 patients with non-small cell lung cancer that was early-stage and untreated. TCRdb re-derived calls from the 5' RACE reads in MiXCR, one entry per CDR3 protein. The table includes about 1,100 distinct CDR3 sequences, around 6% detected once.

This TCR derives from a male donor with early-stage non-small cell lung cancer. The starting material was normal lung tissue next to the tumor, obtained at surgery. The chain uses TRBV28 and TRBJ1-5, with D maybe TRBD1 (5 bases). The chain's CDR3 is CASEVGGNVREPQHF. In nucleotides, the CDR3 is TGTGCCAGCGAGGTGGGGGGAAATGTTCGTGAGCCCCAGCATTTT.